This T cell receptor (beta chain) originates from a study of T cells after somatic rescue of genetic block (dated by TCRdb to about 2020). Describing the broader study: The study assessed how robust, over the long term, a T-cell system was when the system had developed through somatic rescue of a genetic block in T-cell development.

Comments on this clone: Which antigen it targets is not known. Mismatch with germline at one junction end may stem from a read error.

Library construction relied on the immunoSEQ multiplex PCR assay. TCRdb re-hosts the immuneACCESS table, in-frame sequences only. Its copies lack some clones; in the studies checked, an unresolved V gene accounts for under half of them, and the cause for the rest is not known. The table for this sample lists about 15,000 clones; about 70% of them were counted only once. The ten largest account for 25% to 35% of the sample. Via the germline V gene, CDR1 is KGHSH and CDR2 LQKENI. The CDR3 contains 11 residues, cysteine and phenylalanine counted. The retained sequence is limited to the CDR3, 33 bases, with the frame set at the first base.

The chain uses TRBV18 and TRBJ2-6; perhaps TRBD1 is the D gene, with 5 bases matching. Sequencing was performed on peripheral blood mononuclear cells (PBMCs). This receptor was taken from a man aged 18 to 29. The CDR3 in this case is CASSPDTVVAF. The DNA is TGTGCCAGCTCACCGGACACAGTGGTAGCTTTC.